A selection of T cell receptor beta chains follows, all from one sample in a study of CD8 T cells in ankylosing spondylitis. From the 5' RACE reads, TCRdb called clonotypes with MiXCR, one entry per CDR3 protein. The sample consists of 250,000 or so distinct CDR3 sequences, approximately 11% of them appearing once. The sample was blood, either unsorted or a sorted T cell fraction (not recorded which). These receptors were obtained from a male donor with ankylosing spondylitis or in good health (not recorded which). Each CDR3 is given with its conserved first and last residue. The D gene is left open where the match is weak. Size is omitted from some rows. Given values are once, few, many or a class for expanded clones.

TRBV5-1	-	TRBJ2-1	many	CASSLWWDTSKQFF	TGCGCCAGCAGCTTGTGGTGGGATACTAGTAAGCAGTTCTTC
TRBV12-5	TRBD2	TRBJ2-1	-	CASGSSGGVTYNEQFF	TGTGCTAGTGGTTCGTCGGGGGGAGTCACCTACAATGAGCAGTTCTTC
TRBV12-3/TRBV12-4	-	TRBJ1-4	many	CASSLRGEGEKLFF	TGTGCCAGCAGTTTGAGGGGGGAGGGTGAAAAACTGTTTTTT
TRBV7-7	TRBD2	TRBJ2-5	few	CASASGRLGSGGQYF	TGTGCCAGCGCTAGCGGGAGGCTCGGGTCGGGGGGCCAGTACTTC
TRBV28	-	TRBJ1-5	-	CASSLTTYTGGVNQPQHF	TGTGCCAGCAGTCTAACCACCTACACCGGAGGAGTCAATCAGCCCCAGCATTTT
TRBV5-1	TRBD2	TRBJ2-5	many	CASSLVLAGGHPRETQYF	TGCGCCAGCAGCTTGGTTCTAGCGGGGGGCCACCCCAGAGAGACCCAGTACTTC
TRBV24-1	-	TRBJ1-1	few	CATKHFNTEAFF	TGTGCCACCAAGCACTTTAACACTGAAGCTTTCTTT
TRBV4-1	TRBD2	TRBJ2-5	many	CASSQSGLAGQETQYF	TGCGCCAGCAGCCAAAGTGGACTAGCGGGTCAAGAGACCCAGTACTTC
TRBV28	TRBD2	TRBJ2-3	many	CASRAGGDLDTQYF	TGTGCCAGCCGCGCGGGGGGGGATTTAGATACGCAGTATTTT
TRBV11-2	TRBD2	TRBJ2-3	many	CASSFTLAWSTDTQYF	TGTGCCAGCAGCTTCACACTAGCGTGGAGCACAGATACGCAGTATTTT
TRBV18	-	TRBJ1-1	-	CASSSNRMNTEAFF	TGTGCCAGCTCTTCGAACCGAATGAACACTGAAGCTTTCTTT
TRBV7-9	-	TRBJ1-6	few	CASSAGYNSPLHF	TGTGCCAGCAGCGCCGGATATAATTCACCCCTCCACTTT
TRBV20-1	-	TRBJ2-7	many	CSAHNTLSSSYEQYF	TGCAGTGCTCACAACACCCTTTCTAGCTCCTACGAGCAGTACTTC
TRBV6-2/TRBV6-3	-	TRBJ1-1	many	CASSPYYTEAFF	TGTGCCAGCAGCCCATACTACACTGAAGCTTTCTTT
TRBV20-1	-	TRBJ2-7	many	CSARPPRRPSYEQYF	TGCAGTGCTAGACCCCCCCGCAGGCCATCCTACGAGCAGTACTTC
TRBV12-3/TRBV12-4	-	TRBJ2-2	-	CASSSALGELFF	TGTGCCAGCAGTTCGGCCCTCGGGGAGCTGTTTTTT
TRBV14	TRBD2	TRBJ2-5	-	CASSLRTSGSFQETQYF	TGTGCCAGCAGCCTTCGGACTAGCGGGAGTTTCCAAGAGACCCAGTACTTC